The 12 T cell receptor beta chains below were found in one sample sequenced in a study of blood T cell repertoires in COVID-19. Assay: immunoSEQ multiplex PCR; the TCRdb copy retains only in-frame clones and omits some. The repertoire holds some 65,000 clones, with 85% as singletons. Material for sequencing was peripheral blood. The receptors were sampled from a man older than 75 with acute or convalescent COVID-19.

On this clone itself: Its ends do not fully match the called genes, so a read error is possible. The CDR3 bases are TGTGCCAGCAGTTTGAGTCGGACTGGGGACTATAGCTACACCTTC. This sequence encodes CASSLSRTGDYSYTF. The V call is TRBV28, the J call TRBJ1-2; TRBD1 might be the D (5 bases). The CDR3 sequence is 15 residues long. Germline CDR1 MDHEN, CDR2 SYDVKM.

The V call is TRBV9, the J call TRBJ1-1; weak D call: TRBD1 (5 bases). Germline loops: CDR1 SGDLS, CDR2 YYNGEE. V was shortened by 0 bases and J by 3 bases, with 12 bases between the two germline ends. The CDR3 runs 15 residues. CDR3 DNA sequence: TGTGCCAGCAGCGTAGCGGGGGGTGGGTACACTGAAGCTTTCTTT. The encoded protein is CASSVAGGGYTEAFF.

V is TRBV7-2 and J is TRBJ2-3; 7 nucleotides line up with TRBD2. V lost 7 bases and J lost 0; bases outside the gene matches: 7. Germline V gene sequence: CDR1 SGHTA, CDR2 FQGNSA. This CDR3 contains 15 residues. CDR3 DNA sequence: TGTGCCAGCACCCTTAGCGGGCAAAGCACAGATACGCAGTATTTT. Protein: CASTLSGQSTDTQYF.

This chain joins TRBV24-1 and TRBJ2-1; 7 nucleotides match TRBD1. V trimming: 5 bases; J trimming: 1 base; junction bases outside the gene matches: 4. CDR3 size: 15 residues. Looked up from germline, CDR1 is KGHDR and CDR2 is SFDVKD. The CDR3 coding sequence is TGTGCCACCAGTGGTCAGGGGGTTTCCTACAATGAGCAGTTCTTC. Translated: CATSGQGVSYNEQFF.

The chain has TRBV19 and TRBJ2-1; TRBD2 matches 8 bases. The CDR3 sequence is 13 residues long. Trimming at V came to 6 bases and at J to 9 bases, leaving 7 bases not matched to a gene. CDR1 is LNHDA and CDR2 is SQIVND in the germline V gene (reference sequence). The CDR3 DNA sequence: TGTGCCAGTAGCGGGACTAGAATCGGTGAGCAGTTCTTC. It translates to CASSGTRIGEQFF.

Here the CDR3 DNA reads TGTGCCAGCAGGTTGGACAGCGGGGCAACTAATGAAAAACTGTTTTTT. Translated: CASRLDSGATNEKLFF. The chain is built from TRBV7-2 and TRBJ1-4, with D possibly being TRBD1 (6 bases). The V end was cut by 6 bases, the J end by 0 bases, with 14 bases between. CDR3 size: 16 residues. Germline V gene sequence: CDR1 SGHTA, CDR2 FQGNSA.

In nucleotides, the CDR3 is TGTGCCAGCAGCCAAACGCGATACAGGGGTTTTGGCTACACCTTC. As protein: CASSQTRYRGFGYTF. The chain uses TRBV4-2 and TRBJ1-2; 7 bases are a match to TRBD1. Germline trimming cut 2 bases from V and 7 bases from J; bases unmatched to any gene: 10. The CDR3 is made up of 15 amino acids. Germline loops: CDR1 LGHNA, CDR2 YNFKEQ.

The rearrangement links TRBV7-2 to TRBJ1-5; D gene ambiguous. V lost 2 bases to trimming and J lost 8 bases, with 10 bases between them. The CDR3 extends over 13 amino acids. The germline CDR1 and CDR2 sequences are SGHTA and FQGNSA. The CDR3 sequence is CASSLSRGEPQHF. The CDR3, as DNA: TGTGCCAGCAGCTTATCTCGCGGGGAGCCCCAGCATTTT.

J is TRBJ2-7 and V is TRBV28, with TRBD2 matching over 12 bases. The ends lost 4 bases at V and 4 bases at J; junction bases unmatched: 2. Germline assignment: CDR1 MDHEN and CDR2 SYDVKM. The CDR3 is 14 amino acids. Here the CDR3 DNA reads TGTGCCAGCAGTTGGGGGACTAGCGGGTACGAGCAGTACTTC. Amino acids: CASSWGTSGYEQYF. The full variable domain, completed using reference TRBV28 and TRBJ2-7, is DVKVTQSSRYLVKRTGEKVFLECVQDMDHENMFWYRQDPGLGLRLIYFSYDVKMKEKGDIPEGYSVSREKKERFSLILESASTNQTSMYLCASSWGTSGYEQYFGPGTRLTVT.

The chain links TRBV5-6 to TRBJ2-1; TRBD2 agrees at 12 bases. Germline CDR1 and CDR2: SGHDT and YYEEEE. The V gene end was trimmed by 0 bases and the J gene end by 5 bases; junction bases not matched to a gene: 9. The CDR3 runs to 18 residues. In nucleotides, the CDR3 is TGTGCCAGCAGCTTGGGACCCCTAGCGGGAGGGCCCCACAATGAGCAGTTCTTC. It yields the protein CASSLGPLAGGPHNEQFF.

V usage is TRBV3-1 (or the pseudogene TRBV3-2) and J usage is TRBJ2-7; TRBD2 might be the D (6 bases). The V end lost 4 bases, the J end lost 3 bases, and 10 bases lay between the germline ends. CDR1 LGHDT and CDR2 YNNKEL come from the germline V gene (reference sequence). The CDR3 length is 13 residues. CDR3 in amino acids: CASSPDYNYEQYF. CDR3 in DNA: TGTGCCAGCAGCCCGGACTATAACTACGAGCAGTACTTC.

This sequence joins TRBV5-1 and TRBJ1-2; D is unclear. The CDR3 has 12 residues. V was shortened by 4 bases and J by 0 bases, with 4 bases between the two germline ends. Germline-derived CDR1 and CDR2 are SGHRS and YFSETQ. CDR3 nucleotides: TGCGCCAGCAGCCCAGCTAACTATGGCTACACCTTC. Amino acids: CASSPANYGYTF.